This is a list of T cell receptor beta chains from one sample in a study of beta chain features in type 1 diabetes. Sequencing was performed with immunoSEQ multiplex PCR; in TCRdb, only in-frame clones are kept and a portion is missing. The sample shows 600,000 or so clones, more than 13% of them seen only once. The sequenced material came from naive CD4+ T cells from blood. These receptors were collected from a man between 18 and 29 years old with type 1 diabetes. Both conserved end residues are trimmed from each CDR3. Clone size is shown for a subset of rows, as once, few, many or a class of expanded clone.

abundance: NA; v_gene: TRBV9; j_gene: TRBJ2-1; CDR3aa: ASSVGIAGEQF
abundance: few; v_gene: TRBV9; j_gene: TRBJ2-2; CDR3aa: ASSVVSTTGELF
abundance: few; v_gene: TRBV6-5; j_gene: TRBJ2-3; CDR3aa: ASSYSTGTDTQY
abundance: few; v_gene: TRBV19; j_gene: TRBJ2-7; CDR3aa: ASSIADNEQY
abundance: few; v_gene: TRBV2; j_gene: TRBJ2-7; CDR3aa: ASRELPGLLPEQY
abundance: few; v_gene: TRBV6-1; j_gene: TRBJ1-1; CDR3aa: ASSEAGDTEAF
abundance: NA; v_gene: TRBV30; j_gene: TRBJ2-5; CDR3aa: AVDVSGIQETQY
abundance: NA; v_gene: TRBV6-5; j_gene: TRBJ1-2; CDR3aa: ASSYGAKNYGYT
abundance: NA; v_gene: TRBV29-1; j_gene: TRBJ1-3; CDR3aa: SVPDSRAGGNTIY
abundance: NA; v_gene: TRBV6-5; j_gene: TRBJ2-3; CDR3aa: ASSGGGGGSDTQY
abundance: NA; v_gene: TRBV14; j_gene: TRBJ2-1; CDR3aa: ASSQGTGGEQF
abundance: few; v_gene: TRBV19; j_gene: TRBJ2-3; CDR3aa: ASRQVGTDTQY
abundance: few; v_gene: TRBV9; j_gene: TRBJ2-1; CDR3aa: ASSVSSYYNEQF
abundance: NA; v_gene: TRBV11-2; j_gene: TRBJ2-3; CDR3aa: ASSFSGAGKGDTQY
abundance: NA; v_gene: TRBV5-4; j_gene: TRBJ2-5; CDR3aa: ASSPWRGRQETQY
abundance: few; v_gene: TRBV30; j_gene: TRBJ2-5; CDR3aa: AWSSGLAGETQY
abundance: NA; v_gene: TRBV6-5; j_gene: TRBJ1-1; CDR3aa: ASSRQGDTEAF
abundance: NA; v_gene: TRBV5-1; j_gene: TRBJ2-1; CDR3aa: ASSLTSSNEQF
abundance: NA; v_gene: TRBV29-1; j_gene: TRBJ1-2; CDR3aa: SVEKGTGRGYT
abundance: NA; v_gene: TRBV9; j_gene: TRBJ2-2; CDR3aa: ASSTTGTGSSGELF
abundance: NA; v_gene: TRBV27; j_gene: TRBJ1-3; CDR3aa: ASSRKFGNTIY
abundance: NA; v_gene: TRBV5-1; j_gene: TRBJ2-1; CDR3aa: ASSPSPGLLYNEQF
abundance: few; v_gene: TRBV7-2; j_gene: TRBJ1-1; CDR3aa: ASSLAEGTEAF
abundance: NA; v_gene: TRBV11-3; j_gene: TRBJ2-1; CDR3aa: ASSLVGYNEQF
abundance: NA; v_gene: TRBV14; j_gene: TRBJ1-1; CDR3aa: ASSQAKDRPTEAF
abundance: few; v_gene: TRBV27; j_gene: TRBJ2-1; CDR3aa: ASRERYNEQF
abundance: NA; v_gene: TRBV10-3; j_gene: TRBJ2-7; CDR3aa: AIREERVPAYEQY
abundance: NA; v_gene: TRBV27; j_gene: TRBJ1-5; CDR3aa: ASSFTGTYQPQH
abundance: few; v_gene: TRBV9; j_gene: TRBJ2-6; CDR3aa: ASTRDREGANVLT
abundance: NA; v_gene: TRBV5-1; j_gene: TRBJ2-1; CDR3aa: ASQGFNEQF
abundance: few; v_gene: TRBV30; j_gene: TRBJ1-2; CDR3aa: AWNPGANYGYT
abundance: few; v_gene: TRBV5-6; j_gene: TRBJ2-1; CDR3aa: ASRSISLKLAEQF
abundance: NA; v_gene: TRBV19; j_gene: TRBJ2-1; CDR3aa: ASSRDRGKRF
abundance: NA; v_gene: TRBV7-9; j_gene: TRBJ2-5; CDR3aa: ASSRDRQETQY
abundance: few; v_gene: TRBV7-3; j_gene: TRBJ1-6; CDR3aa: ASSLNNSPLH
abundance: NA; v_gene: TRBV30; j_gene: TRBJ1-1; CDR3aa: AWSVGRTSMNTEAF